Listed below are T cell receptor beta chains from one sample, sequenced in a study of CD8 T cells in Susac syndrome. TCRdb called the immunoSEQ multiplex PCR reads again in MiXCR, with one record for every CDR3 protein. The data hold 150,000 to 200,000 distinct CDR3 sequences, with roughly 96% observed a single time. Sequencing used CD8+ T cells from PBMCs. These receptors were taken from a human donor with multiple sclerosis. Both conserved end residues are part of each CDR3. Fields, in order: V gene, D gene, J gene, clone size, CDR3 DNA, CDR3 protein. A D gene is named only where the DNA matches it firmly. A clone size is listed for some rows: how often the clone was seen (once, few, many), or a class if it is expanded.

V: TRBV15
D: NA
J: TRBJ1-1
size: NA
DNA: TGTGCCACCAGCAGGAGGACCTCAGGGGCCACTGAAGCTTTCTTT
CDR3: CATSRRTSGATEAFF

V: TRBV20-1
D: NA
J: TRBJ1-5
size: NA
DNA: TGCAGTGCTAGAGTAGATGATAGCATCGCGGAGCCCCAGCATTTT
CDR3: CSARVDDSIAEPQHF

V: TRBV13
D: NA
J: TRBJ2-1
size: NA
DNA: TGTGCCAGCAGCGCCCAAGGCCTATACAATGAGCAGTTCTTC
CDR3: CASSAQGLYNEQFF

V: TRBV10-2
D: NA
J: TRBJ2-1
size: once
DNA: TGCGCCAGCAGTTTGAGCGGACCATACAATGAGCAGTTCTTC
CDR3: CASSLSGPYNEQFF

V: TRBV7-2
D: NA
J: TRBJ2-2
size: once
DNA: TGTGCCAGCCTAATCCGGGACACCGGGGAGCTGTTTTTT
CDR3: CASLIRDTGELFF

V: TRBV12-3/TRBV12-4
D: NA
J: TRBJ2-1
size: NA
DNA: TGTGCCAGCAGCCGCCGTGCCGGCTCCTACAATGAGCAGTTCTTC
CDR3: CASSRRAGSYNEQFF

V: TRBV28
D: TRBD1
J: TRBJ2-3
size: NA
DNA: TGTGCCAGCAGTTTGACAGGGAGCACAGATACGCAGTATTTT
CDR3: CASSLTGSTDTQYF

V: TRBV19
D: TRBD1
J: TRBJ2-7
size: NA
DNA: TGTGCCAGTAGTATCGTCGGGACAGGGGCATACGAGCAGTACTTC
CDR3: CASSIVGTGAYEQYF

V: TRBV11-2
D: TRBD1
J: TRBJ1-2
size: NA
DNA: TGTGCCAGCAGCTTGCACAGGGGCTATGGCTACACCTTC
CDR3: CASSLHRGYGYTF

V: TRBV29-1
D: TRBD1
J: TRBJ2-5
size: NA
DNA: TGCAGCCTGTGGGCGACAGGGTCGGAGACCCAGTACTTC
CDR3: CSLWATGSETQYF

V: TRBV7-9
D: NA
J: TRBJ1-4
size: NA
DNA: TGTGCCAGCAGCTTAGTGGTTCCTGGGGGAAATGAAAAACTGTTTTTT
CDR3: CASSLVVPGGNEKLFF

V: TRBV9
D: NA
J: TRBJ2-7
size: NA
DNA: TGTGCCAGCAGCGTAGCCGGGGCCCCCGGGGACGAGCAGTACTTC
CDR3: CASSVAGAPGDEQYF

V: TRBV29-1
D: NA
J: TRBJ2-7
size: NA
DNA: TGCAGCGTTGAAGATCCGGGGATTTCCTACGAGCAGTACTTC
CDR3: CSVEDPGISYEQYF

V: TRBV27
D: NA
J: TRBJ2-7
size: NA
DNA: TGTGCCAGCAGTTTATCAGGATTCGCCTACGAGCAGTACTTC
CDR3: CASSLSGFAYEQYF

V: TRBV20-1
D: TRBD2
J: TRBJ2-7
size: NA
DNA: TGCAGTGCTAGAGATCGGGAGGGAGGGCCCTACGAGCAGTACTTC
CDR3: CSARDREGGPYEQYF

V: TRBV10-3
D: TRBD1
J: TRBJ2-3
size: NA
DNA: TGTGCCAGCGGGACAGGGTTACGCACAGATACGCAGTATTTT
CDR3: CASGTGLRTDTQYF

V: TRBV4-1
D: NA
J: TRBJ2-3
size: NA
DNA: TGCGCCAGCAGCCAAGTAGAGGCAGATACGCAGTATTTT
CDR3: CASSQVEADTQYF

V: TRBV27
D: TRBD2
J: TRBJ2-7
size: NA
DNA: TGTGCCAGCAGTTCCCCCGGGACTAGCGGGAGCTACGAGCAGTACTTC
CDR3: CASSSPGTSGSYEQYF

V: TRBV12-3/TRBV12-4
D: TRBD2
J: TRBJ2-7
size: NA
DNA: TGTGCCAGCAGTCCAGGTAGCGGGGGAGTCTACGAGCAGTACTTC
CDR3: CASSPGSGGVYEQYF

V: TRBV12-5
D: NA
J: TRBJ2-3
size: NA
DNA: TGTGCTAGTGGTTCCATCTACACAGATACGCAGTATTTT
CDR3: CASGSIYTDTQYF

V: TRBV5-1
D: NA
J: TRBJ1-2
size: NA
DNA: TGCGCCAGCAGCTTGGCGGGGGCGCGAGGCTACACCTTC
CDR3: CASSLAGARGYTF

V: TRBV4-1
D: NA
J: TRBJ2-3
size: NA
DNA: TGCGCCAGCAGCCTTATAACACCCCAAGACACCTACACAGATACGCAGTATTTT
CDR3: CASSLITPQDTYTDTQYF

V: TRBV11-1
D: TRBD1
J: TRBJ2-1
size: NA
DNA: TGTGCCAGCAGCGGAACAGGGGGCTGGGAGCAGTTCTTC
CDR3: CASSGTGGWEQFF

V: TRBV29-1
D: TRBD1
J: TRBJ2-7
size: NA
DNA: TGCAGCGTTGTGACAGGGTGGGTCTTGGGCGAGCAGTACTTC
CDR3: CSVVTGWVLGEQYF

V: TRBV9
D: NA
J: TRBJ2-1
size: once
DNA: TGTGCCAGCAGCGCCTTACCGAATGAGCAGTTCTTC
CDR3: CASSALPNEQFF

V: TRBV30
D: TRBD1
J: TRBJ2-7
size: NA
DNA: TGTGCCTGGAGTGAGACAGGGTTGACCTACGAGCAGTACTTC
CDR3: CAWSETGLTYEQYF

V: TRBV29-1
D: TRBD1
J: TRBJ1-2
size: NA
DNA: TGCAGCGTTGGGGCTCGGGACAGGGGGAACTATGGCTACACCTTC
CDR3: CSVGARDRGNYGYTF

V: TRBV12-3/TRBV12-4
D: TRBD2
J: TRBJ2-7
size: NA
DNA: TGTGCCAGCAGTGGCACCGGACTAGCGGGAGGACACGACTCCTACGAGCAGTACTTC
CDR3: CASSGTGLAGGHDSYEQYF

V: TRBV20-1
D: TRBD1
J: TRBJ1-5
size: NA
DNA: TGCAGTGCTAGAGTTAGGGGACAGCTCAATCAGCCCCAGCATTTT
CDR3: CSARVRGQLNQPQHF

V: TRBV3-1
D: NA
J: TRBJ2-1
size: NA
DNA: TGTGCCAGCAGCCAAGACTGGACTTCCACAATGAGGCAGTTCTTC
CDR3: CASSQDWTSTMRQFF

V: TRBV20-1
D: NA
J: TRBJ1-2
size: NA
DNA: TGCAGTGCTCCCTTGGACAGTGCCACCTATGGCTACACCTTC
CDR3: CSAPLDSATYGYTF

V: TRBV7-9
D: TRBD1
J: TRBJ1-2
size: NA
DNA: TGTGCCAGCAGCTCAGACACAGGGGTTTGGGACGGCTACACCTTC
CDR3: CASSSDTGVWDGYTF

V: TRBV6-5
D: NA
J: TRBJ2-6
size: once
DNA: TGTGCCAGCAGCCCCTTCTCTGGGGCCAACGTCCTGACTTTC
CDR3: CASSPFSGANVLTF

V: TRBV28
D: TRBD1
J: TRBJ2-2
size: NA
DNA: TGTGCCAGCAGTTCAAGGGGACAGATCACCGGGGAGCTGTTTTTT
CDR3: CASSSRGQITGELFF

V: TRBV3-1
D: TRBD1
J: TRBJ2-4
size: NA
DNA: TGTGCCAGCAGCCAGTTACGGGACAGGGGAGCCAAAAACATTCAGTACTTC
CDR3: CASSQLRDRGAKNIQYF

V: TRBV7-9
D: NA
J: TRBJ2-3
size: NA
DNA: TGTGCCAGCAGCCGACAGCTAGGCCCAGATACGCAGTATTTT
CDR3: CASSRQLGPDTQYF

V: TRBV6-5
D: TRBD1
J: TRBJ1-2
size: NA
DNA: TGTGCCACCGCCGACAGGGTTGATGGCTACACCTTC
CDR3: CATADRVDGYTF

V: TRBV18
D: NA
J: TRBJ2-7
size: NA
DNA: TGTGCCAGCTCACCTACCAGGTTTGCCTACGAGCAGTACTTC
CDR3: CASSPTRFAYEQYF

V: TRBV7-9
D: TRBD1
J: TRBJ2-1
size: NA
DNA: TGTGCCAGCAGCCCTCCGACAGGGCTATTGGGAGATGAGCAGTTCTTC
CDR3: CASSPPTGLLGDEQFF

V: TRBV11-2
D: NA
J: TRBJ2-1
size: NA
DNA: TGTGCCAGCAGCTTAGATATGGCGGAAGAGTTCTTC
CDR3: CASSLDMAEEFF

V: TRBV2
D: NA
J: TRBJ2-1
size: once
DNA: TGTGCCAGCAGTGGGGGGGGCTTTTCCTACAATGAGCAGTTCTTC
CDR3: CASSGGGFSYNEQFF

V: TRBV29-1
D: TRBD1
J: TRBJ1-2
size: NA
DNA: TGCAGCGTCAGGACAGGGCGCGACTATGGCTACACCTTC
CDR3: CSVRTGRDYGYTF

V: TRBV5-1
D: NA
J: TRBJ2-5
size: NA
DNA: TGCGCCAGCTCACACTCCCCAGGGGATGGTGAAGAGACCCAGTACTTC
CDR3: CASSHSPGDGEETQYF

V: TRBV28
D: NA
J: TRBJ1-1
size: NA
DNA: TGTGCCAGCTGTGGCACTGAAGCTTTCTTT
CDR3: CASCGTEAFF

V: TRBV24-1
D: NA
J: TRBJ2-7
size: NA
DNA: TGTGCCACCAGCGAATCAGCGGTGAGAAACGAGCAGTACTTC
CDR3: CATSESAVRNEQYF

V: TRBV20-1
D: TRBD1
J: TRBJ2-7
size: NA
DNA: TGCAGTGCTTACGACAGGGGGACTTCCTACGAGCAGTACTTC
CDR3: CSAYDRGTSYEQYF

V: TRBV20-1
D: NA
J: TRBJ2-1
size: NA
DNA: TGCAGTGCTAGAGATGGGCTTGAGCAGTTCTTC
CDR3: CSARDGLEQFF

V: TRBV7-9
D: NA
J: TRBJ1-2
size: once
DNA: TGTGCCAGCAGCTTAGGACAGACCCATTATGGCTACACCTTC
CDR3: CASSLGQTHYGYTF

V: TRBV2
D: TRBD2
J: TRBJ2-1
size: once
DNA: TGTGCCAGCAGAAGAACCGGGACTAGCGGGACTGAGCAGTTCTTC
CDR3: CASRRTGTSGTEQFF

V: TRBV20-1
D: TRBD2
J: TRBJ2-1
size: once
DNA: TGCAGTGCTAGACCCCCGGGACTAGAGGGACTAATAAATGAGCAGTTCTTC
CDR3: CSARPPGLEGLINEQFF

V: TRBV15
D: TRBD1
J: TRBJ2-1
size: NA
DNA: TGTGCCACGGGAACAGGGGTTGCCCACAATGAGCAGTTCTTC
CDR3: CATGTGVAHNEQFF

V: TRBV28
D: NA
J: TRBJ2-5
size: NA
DNA: TGTGCCAGCAGTCCCGGGCCGGAGGAAGAGACCCAGTACTTC
CDR3: CASSPGPEEETQYF

V: TRBV6-5
D: NA
J: TRBJ2-7
size: NA
DNA: TGTGCCAGCAGTTACGGGACATCCCTTTACGAGCAGTACTTC
CDR3: CASSYGTSLYEQYF